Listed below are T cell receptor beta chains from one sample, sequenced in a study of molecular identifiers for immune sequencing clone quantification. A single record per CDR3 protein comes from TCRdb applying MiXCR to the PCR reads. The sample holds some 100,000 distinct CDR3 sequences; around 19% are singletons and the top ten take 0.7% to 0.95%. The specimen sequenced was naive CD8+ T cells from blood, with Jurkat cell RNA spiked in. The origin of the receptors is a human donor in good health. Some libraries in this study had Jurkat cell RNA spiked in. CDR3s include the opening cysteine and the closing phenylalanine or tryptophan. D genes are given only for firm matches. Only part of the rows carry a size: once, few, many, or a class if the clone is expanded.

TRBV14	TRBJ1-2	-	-	CASSQEGLTMYGYTF	TGTGCCAGCAGCCAAGAAGGGCTGACGATGTATGGCTACACCTTC
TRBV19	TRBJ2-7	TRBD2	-	CASSMIAGAHEQYF	TGTGCCAGTAGTATGATAGCGGGAGCCCACGAGCAGTACTTC
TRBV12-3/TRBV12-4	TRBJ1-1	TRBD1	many	CASSGTGSDFEAFF	TGTGCCAGCAGTGGGACAGGGAGCGACTTTGAAGCTTTCTTT
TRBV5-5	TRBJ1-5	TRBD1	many	CASSLRSLQGDQPQHF	TGTGCCAGCAGCTTAAGGAGCCTACAGGGGGATCAGCCCCAGCATTTT
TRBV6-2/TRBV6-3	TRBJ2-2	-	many	CASSYGTGELFF	TGTGCCAGCAGTTACGGCACCGGGGAGCTGTTTTTT
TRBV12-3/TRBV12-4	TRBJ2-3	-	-	CASSFTGDVTYTQYF	TGTGCCAGCAGTTTTACCGGGGACGTCACATATACGCAGTATTTT
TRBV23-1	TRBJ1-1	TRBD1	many	CASSPGQGASWDTEAFF	TGCGCCAGCTCACCGGGACAGGGGGCTTCTTGGGACACTGAAGCTTTCTTT
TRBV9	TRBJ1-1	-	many	CASSVADDRTYLNTEAFF	TGTGCCAGCAGCGTAGCTGACGACAGAACTTACCTGAACACTGAAGCTTTCTTT
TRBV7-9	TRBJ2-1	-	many	CASSSLANIGWNEQFF	TGTGCCAGCAGCTCCCTAGCGAATATTGGATGGAATGAGCAGTTCTTC
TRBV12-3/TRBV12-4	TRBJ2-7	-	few	CASSFSGQRYEQYF	TGTGCCAGCAGTTTCTCGGGCCAGAGATACGAGCAGTACTTC
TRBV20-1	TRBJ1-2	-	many	CSAREYYGYTF	TGCAGTGCTAGAGAGTACTATGGCTACACCTTC
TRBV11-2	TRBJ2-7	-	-	CASSLDLQPSYEQYF	TGTGCCAGCAGCTTAGATCTACAGCCCTCGTACGAGCAGTACTTC
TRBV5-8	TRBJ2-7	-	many	CASSLRDGPYEQYF	TGTGCCAGCAGCTTAAGGGACGGGCCCTACGAGCAGTACTTC
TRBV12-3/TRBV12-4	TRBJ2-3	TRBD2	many	CASSSPSGGQDTQYF	TGTGCCAGCAGTTCTCCCAGCGGGGGGCAAGATACGCAGTATTTT
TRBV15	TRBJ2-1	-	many	CATSRDPGNNEQFF	TGTGCCACCAGCAGAGACCCAGGGAACAATGAGCAGTTCTTC